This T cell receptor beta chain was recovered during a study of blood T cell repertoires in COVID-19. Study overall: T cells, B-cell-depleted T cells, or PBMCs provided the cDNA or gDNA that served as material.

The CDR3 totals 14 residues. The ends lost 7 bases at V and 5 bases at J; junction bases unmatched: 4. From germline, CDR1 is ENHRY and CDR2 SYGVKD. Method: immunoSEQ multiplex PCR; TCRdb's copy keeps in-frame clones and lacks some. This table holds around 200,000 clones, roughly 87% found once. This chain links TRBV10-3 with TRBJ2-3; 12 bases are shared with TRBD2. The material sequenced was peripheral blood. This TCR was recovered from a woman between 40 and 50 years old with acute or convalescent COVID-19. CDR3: CAITKGLAGDTQYF. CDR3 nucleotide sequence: TGTGCCATCACGAAGGGACTAGCGGGAGATACGCAGTATTTT.